Listed below are T cell receptor beta chains from one sample, sequenced in a study of shared T cell receptors in the human thymus. Sequencing was performed with immunoSEQ multiplex PCR; in TCRdb, only in-frame clones are kept and a portion is missing. The profile shows about 380,000 clones, about 95% of them singletons. Sequenced: thymocytes. These TCRs come from a human donor. The CDR3 runs from the conserved cysteine through the conserved F or W. The order of the fields is V gene, J gene, CDR3 protein.

v_gene: TRBV28; j_gene: TRBJ1-5; CDR3aa: CASSFGRGEPQHF
v_gene: TRBV7-3; j_gene: TRBJ1-5; CDR3aa: CASSLCRDREDQPQHF
v_gene: TRBV19; j_gene: TRBJ1-1; CDR3aa: CASSTPPVWGEGAFF
v_gene: TRBV7-9; j_gene: TRBJ2-3; CDR3aa: CASSTSPGQGQDTQYF
v_gene: TRBV19; j_gene: TRBJ2-7; CDR3aa: CASSHYSGPAYEQYF
v_gene: TRBV20-1; j_gene: TRBJ2-1; CDR3aa: CSAREGTEQFF
v_gene: TRBV25-1; j_gene: TRBJ1-1; CDR3aa: CASRGSLHIMNTEAFF
v_gene: TRBV27; j_gene: TRBJ2-1; CDR3aa: CASSFFGHTEGEQFF
v_gene: TRBV14; j_gene: TRBJ2-1; CDR3aa: CASSQEPRQGINNEQFF
v_gene: TRBV18; j_gene: TRBJ2-5; CDR3aa: CASSPPRQRTQETQYF
v_gene: TRBV7-2; j_gene: TRBJ2-5; CDR3aa: CASSLWTSGRYQETQYF
v_gene: TRBV16; j_gene: TRBJ2-7; CDR3aa: CASSQGQSSRSEQYF
v_gene: TRBV29-1; j_gene: TRBJ2-1; CDR3aa: CSVTGAGSNEQFF